The 24 T cell receptor beta chains reported below all come from one sample, sequenced in a study of shared clonotypes between healthy human individuals. Method: immunoSEQ multiplex PCR; TCRdb's copy keeps in-frame clones and lacks some. Of about 2.1 million clones in the sample, roughly 95% were seen once. Cells designated naive CD8 were CD45RO-negative and were positively selected for CCR7, with terminally differentiated effector memory CD45RA+ cells excluded. Sequencing input: naive CD8+ T cells from PBMCs. Source of these receptors: a man aged 18 to 30 in good health. Some clones in this sample may be carry-over from other donors' samples.

The V and J genes are TRBV7-9 and TRBJ2-7, with 9 nucleotides matching TRBD2. V was pared by 5 bases and J by 3 bases, with 20 bases of the junction left unmatched. The germline V gene has CDR1 SEHNR and CDR2 FQNEAQ (reference sequence). The CDR3 length is 19 residues. The CDR3 DNA reads as TGTGCCAGCAGCCCCCCATTAGCGGGAGTGGAGGGGAGAATCTACGAGCAGTACTTC. Encoded protein: CASSPPLAGVEGRIYEQYF.

V gene TRBV2 combines with J gene TRBJ1-1, with TRBD1 identical over 7 bases. Per germline, CDR1 SNHLY and CDR2 FYNNEI. With V trimmed by 0 bases and J by 2 bases, 6 bases remained unmatched. CDR3 length: 16 amino acids. The CDR3 sequence is CASSEATGQPNTEAFF. CDR3 nucleotides: TGTGCCAGCAGTGAAGCCACGGGACAGCCAAACACTGAAGCTTTCTTT.

The rearrangement links TRBV29-1 to TRBJ2-7, with 7 positions matching TRBD1. Germline V gene sequence: CDR1 SQVTM, CDR2 ANQGSEA. This CDR3 has 11 residues. Germline trimming cut 7 bases from V and 7 bases from J; bases unmatched to any gene: 7. This CDR3 reads CSGTGTEEQYF. Written as DNA, the CDR3 is TGCAGCGGAACCGGGACAGAGGAGCAGTACTTC.

The V call is TRBV7-8, the J call TRBJ2-3; D is tentatively TRBD1 or TRBD2 (5 bases each). The ends were cut back, 0 bases at V and 2 bases at J, with 12 bases in the middle. The CDR3 has 16 residues. Germline CDR1 SGHVS, CDR2 FQNEAQ. Written as DNA, the CDR3 is TGTGCCAGCAGCTTAGCGGGACGGGGAGACACAGATACGCAGTATTTT. Residues: CASSLAGRGDTDTQYF.

This chain links TRBV2 with TRBJ1-1; D perhaps matches TRBD1 (5 bases). The V gene's germline CDR1 is SNHLY and CDR2 FYNNEI. There are 13 residues in the CDR3. V gave up 4 bases and J gave up 4 bases, with 10 bases separating them. The CDR3 DNA follows: TGTGCCAGCAGTGGGGGGAAGAGCACTGAAGCTTTCTTT. Its translation is CASSGGKSTEAFF.

This chain links TRBV7-9 with TRBJ1-2; D is uncertain. V was shortened by 4 bases and J by 2 bases, with 17 bases between the two germline ends. Germline V gene data show CDR1 as SEHNR and CDR2 as FQNEAQ (reference sequence). The CDR3 is made up of 16 amino acids. In DNA form, the CDR3 reads TGTGCCAGCAGCTCAAGCCTCCTCGAACTAAACTATGGCTACACCTTC. Encoded protein: CASSSSLLELNYGYTF.

As to this clone: Other DNA sequences in the same sample also yield this CDR3. The chain carries TRBV27 and TRBJ1-4, with no clear D. There are 15 residues in the CDR3. V was trimmed by 0 bases and J by 3 bases, leaving 8 bases between them. The germline V gene encodes CDR1 MNHEY and CDR2 SMNVEV (reference sequence). CDR3 residues: CASSLSRGANEKLFF. DNA for the CDR3: TGTGCCAGCAGTTTATCCCGAGGAGCTAATGAAAAACTGTTTTTT.

The genes are TRBV6-6 and TRBJ1-1; unclear D gene. Germline V lookup: CDR1 MNHNY, CDR2 SVGAGI (reference sequence). This CDR3 is built from 12 residues. V was shortened by 1 base and J by 6 bases, with 6 bases between the two germline ends. CDR3 nucleotides: TGTGCCAGCAGTTACTTGGGTGCTGAAGCTTTCTTT. As protein: CASSYLGAEAFF.

J is TRBJ1-3 and V is TRBV4-1, with TRBD1 identical over 7 bases. The CDR3 is 15 amino acids. V dropped 6 bases and J dropped 2; count of bases not matched to a gene: 7. Germline V gives CDR1 MGHRA, CDR2 YSYEKL. CDR3 in amino acids: CASRVNDRAGNTIYF. CDR3 sequence (DNA): TGCGCCAGCAGGGTCAACGACAGGGCTGGAAACACCATATATTTT.

Only a few counts were recorded for this clone. The chain joins TRBV4-1 to TRBJ1-1, with D tentatively TRBD1 (5 bases). The CDR3 extends over 14 amino acids. Trimming shortened V by 4 bases and J by 8 bases, and 17 bases separated the two germline ends. Germline CDR1 and CDR2: MGHRA and YSYEKL. This CDR3 reads CASSPMAGEEEAFF. DNA of the CDR3: TGCGCCAGCAGCCCTATGGCGGGGGAGGAGGAAGCTTTCTTT.

The CDR3 loop reads CSVAKSYEQYF. In DNA form, the CDR3 reads TGCAGCGTGGCTAAATCCTACGAGCAGTACTTC. The chain recombines TRBV29-1 with TRBJ2-7; D remains ambiguous. CDR1 and CDR2 from the germline V gene are SQVTM and ANQGSEA. This CDR3 has 11 residues. Trimming took 6 bases from V and 1 from J, leaving 7 bases between them.

In its sample, this clone was seen once. This chain joins TRBV2 and TRBJ2-5; 7 bases are shared with TRBD2. The germline V gene has CDR1 SNHLY and CDR2 FYNNEI. The CDR3 covers 16 residues. V lost 5 bases and J lost 5; bases outside the gene matches: 14. CDR3 nucleotides: TGTGCCAGCAGTCCACTACTAGCCTGGGAGGGGGAGACCCAGTACTTC. Encoded protein: CASSPLLAWEGETQYF.

The CDR3 sequence: CASSELDGDQPQHF. The CDR3 nucleotides read TGTGCCAGCAGTGAATTAGACGGTGATCAGCCCCAGCATTTT. V usage is TRBV25-1 and J usage is TRBJ1-5; D remains ambiguous. CDR3 length equals 14 residues. The germline gives CDR1 MGHDK, CDR2 SYGVNS. Trimming pared 1 base from V and 5 bases from J, leaving 9 bases between.

V is TRBV19 and J is TRBJ2-2; 7 bases map to TRBD1. V was pared by 6 bases and J by 2 bases, with 6 bases of the junction left unmatched. The CDR3 consists of 15 residues. Germline V gene data show CDR1 as LNHDA and CDR2 as SQIVND (reference sequence). Written as DNA, the CDR3 is TGTGCCAGTAGCGACAGGGTAACCAACACCGGGGAGCTGTTTTTT. Protein: CASSDRVTNTGELFF.

On this clone itself: Additional DNA sequences in this sample encode the identical CDR3. The rearrangement links TRBV19 to TRBJ2-7, with D hard to call. Germline assignment: CDR1 LNHDA and CDR2 SQIVND (reference sequence). The CDR3 spans 14 residues. Trimming stripped 2 bases from V and 0 bases from J, with 8 bases between. This CDR3 is CASSISSGSYEQYF. CDR3 nucleotide sequence: TGTGCCAGTAGTATAAGCTCGGGCTCCTACGAGCAGTACTTC.

The table lists this clone with a count of one. The V gene is TRBV7-3, the J gene TRBJ2-6, with 12 bases matching TRBD2. J lost 3 bases, V lost 5 bases, and 8 bases had no gene match. CDR3 length: 18 amino acids. The germline V gene encodes CDR1 SGHTA and CDR2 FQGTGA. The CDR3 here is CASSPQTSGSVGANVLTF. The CDR3 DNA reads TGTGCCAGCAGCCCCCAGACTAGCGGGAGTGTTGGGGCCAACGTCCTGACTTTC.

This sequence joins TRBV7-2 and TRBJ2-1, with 13 bases lining up with TRBD2. The CDR3 has 15 amino acids. V shed 4 bases and J 9 bases; nucleotides not matched to a gene: 6. Germline assignment: CDR1 SGHTA and CDR2 FQGNSA. The CDR3 DNA reads as TGTGCCAGCAGCTGGACTAGCGGGAGCCACGGTGAGCAGTTCTTC. Amino acids: CASSWTSGSHGEQFF.

The chain links TRBV28 to TRBJ2-5; D is perhaps TRBD1 (6 bases). In germline, CDR1 is MDHEN, CDR2 SYDVKM. The length of the CDR3 is 15 residues. The germline V and J ends were trimmed by 6 bases and 2 bases, with 16 bases remaining between them. The CDR3 reads CASRGQKSVQETQYF. The CDR3 DNA is TGTGCCAGCAGAGGACAGAAATCCGTTCAAGAGACCCAGTACTTC.

The chain couples TRBV5-4 to TRBJ2-7; the D is unclear. The CDR3 runs to 11 residues. From germline, CDR1 is SGHNT and CDR2 YYREEE (reference sequence). V was trimmed by 0 bases and J by 9 bases, leaving 7 bases between them. The CDR3 here is CASSLVGVQYF. CDR3 coding DNA: TGTGCCAGCAGCTTGGTAGGTGTGCAGTACTTC.

V gene TRBV29-1 combines with J gene TRBJ2-3; unclear D gene. Germline V CDR1 and CDR2: SQVTM, ANQGSEA. The CDR3 contains 8 residues. CDR3 sequence reads: CSLPPQYF. The CDR3 bases are TGCAGTCTCCCCCCGCAGTATTTT.

V gene TRBV19 combines with J gene TRBJ1-2; no clear D gene. Germline CDR1 reads LNHDA; CDR2 reads SQIVND (reference sequence). The CDR3 covers 14 residues. V dropped 5 bases and J dropped 4 bases, with 14 bases sitting between them. The CDR3 sequence: CASSAGPSGYGYTF. The CDR3 bases are TGTGCCAGTAGTGCCGGACCGTCGGGCTATGGCTACACCTTC. Filled out from reference TRBV19 and TRBJ1-2, the complete variable domain reads DGGITQSPKYLFRKEGQNVTLSCEQNLNHDAMYWYRQDPGQGLRLIYYSQIVNDFQKGDIAEGYSVSREKKESFPLTVTSAQKNPTAFYLCASSAGPSGYGYTFGSGTRLTVV.

The genes are TRBV28 and TRBJ2-3; TRBD1 might be the D (5 bases). V was pared by 10 bases and J by 2 bases, with 16 bases between. This CDR3 region has 14 residues. Germline assignment: CDR1 MDHEN and CDR2 SYDVKM. This CDR3 reads CATLGAENTDTQYF. The CDR3 nucleotides are TGTGCCACCTTAGGGGCGGAGAACACAGATACGCAGTATTTT.

J is TRBJ1-2 and V is TRBV7-9, with D unclear. V gave up 5 bases and J gave up 2 bases, with 15 bases separating them. CDR1 SEHNR and CDR2 FQNEAQ come from the germline V gene (reference sequence). The CDR3 sequence is 15 residues long. The CDR3 coding sequence is TGTGCCAGCAGCCTAAACGACCCACGGAACTATGGCTACACCTTC. This codes for CASSLNDPRNYGYTF.

This chain joins TRBV28 and TRBJ2-1; D is possibly TRBD1 or TRBD2 (5 bases each). The length of the CDR3 is 16 residues. Trimming left V 4 bases short and J 4 bases short, with 17 bases between. Germline V CDR1 and CDR2: MDHEN, SYDVKM. CDR3 protein: CASSSLRGAVYNEQFF. DNA for the CDR3: TGTGCCAGCAGTTCCCTCCGGGGCGCCGTTTACAATGAGCAGTTCTTC. Based on the CDR3 plus reference TRBV28 and TRBJ2-1, the full variable domain is DVKVTQSSRYLVKRTGEKVFLECVQDMDHENMFWYRQDPGLGLRLIYFSYDVKMKEKGDIPEGYSVSREKKERFSLILESASTNQTSMYLCASSSLRGAVYNEQFFGPGTRLTVL.